The 7 T cell receptor beta chains in this list originate from one sample, sequenced in a study of shared clonotypes between healthy human individuals. Data came from immunoSEQ multiplex PCR; TCRdb stores just in-frame clones and leaves some out. The table includes around 2.5 million clones, roughly 93% detected once. Sequences were obtained from naive CD4+ T cells from PBMCs. Noted subset: CD45RA+ positively selected. These receptors originate from a man aged 18 to 35 in good health. Some clones in this sample may be carry-over from other donors' samples.

The chain employs TRBV19 and TRBJ2-2; D is undetermined. Trimming cost V 10 bases and J 4 bases, with 19 bases left between them. Germline V gene sequence: CDR1 LNHDA, CDR2 SQIVND (reference sequence). This CDR3 comprises 15 residues. The chain's CDR3 is CATLNGLRPTGELFF. In nucleotides, the CDR3 is TGTGCCACCCTTAATGGCCTAAGACCCACCGGGGAGCTGTTTTTT.

The chain carries TRBV27 and TRBJ2-1; D not certain. The CDR3 has 13 residues. The V and J ends lost 6 bases and 7 bases respectively, with 13 bases between them. Germline V gene data show CDR1 as MNHEY and CDR2 as SMNVEV (reference sequence). The CDR3 region has the DNA TGTGCCAGCAGAAGACTTGGAAGTAATGAGCAGTTCTTC. Protein sequence: CASRRLGSNEQFF.

The rearrangement joins TRBV6-4 to TRBJ2-1; D possibly corresponds to TRBD1 (5 bases). Trimming shortened V by 11 bases and J by 8 bases, and 22 bases separated the two germline ends. CDR3 size: 14 residues. Germline V gene lookup returns CDR1 MRHNA and CDR2 SNTAGT. The CDR3 bases are TGTGCCTACTGGGCCAGGCGGTGGGGCGATGAGCAGTTCTTC. This gives the protein CAYWARRWGDEQFF.

The chain couples TRBV30 to TRBJ2-5, with TRBD2 matching 8 bases. The J call is doubtful: the DNA matches TRBJ2-7 better. The CDR3 is made up of 15 amino acids. Germline CDR1 is GTSNPN and CDR2 is SVGIG (reference sequence). The CDR3 region is CAWSVHSAGVGEQYF. CDR3 nucleotide sequence: TGTGCCTGGAGTGTACACTCAGCGGGAGTAGGCGAGCAGTACTTC.

This chain links TRBV4-1 with TRBJ1-4; D gene ambiguous. This CDR3 is built from 17 residues. V was trimmed by 0 bases and J by 8 bases, leaving 19 bases between them. Germline V gene data show CDR1 as MGHRA and CDR2 as YSYEKL. CDR3 DNA sequence: TGCGCCAGCAGCCAAGATTTCCGCCGGCAAAGAGAGGAAAAACTGTTTTTT. This encodes CASSQDFRRQREEKLFF.

CDR3 coding DNA: TGTGCCAGCACCCCCGGGACAGGGGGCTGGGGCTATGGCTACACCTTC. Amino acid sequence: CASTPGTGGWGYGYTF. The chain joins TRBV7-2 to TRBJ1-2, with 12 bases aligning to TRBD1. CDR1 and CDR2 (germline): SGHTA, FQGNSA. With 7 bases clipped from V and 4 bases from J, the junction kept 10 bases outside the gene matches. The CDR3 runs to 16 residues.

J is TRBJ1-4 and V is TRBV28; the D gene is possibly TRBD1 (6 bases). Trimming pared 7 bases from V and 5 bases from J, leaving 14 bases between. Germline V lookup: CDR1 MDHEN, CDR2 SYDVKM. CDR3 size: 14 residues. CDR3 nucleotide sequence: TGTGCCAGCAAAAGGGGGACGGTAAATGAAAAACTGTTTTTT. Protein: CASKRGTVNEKLFF.